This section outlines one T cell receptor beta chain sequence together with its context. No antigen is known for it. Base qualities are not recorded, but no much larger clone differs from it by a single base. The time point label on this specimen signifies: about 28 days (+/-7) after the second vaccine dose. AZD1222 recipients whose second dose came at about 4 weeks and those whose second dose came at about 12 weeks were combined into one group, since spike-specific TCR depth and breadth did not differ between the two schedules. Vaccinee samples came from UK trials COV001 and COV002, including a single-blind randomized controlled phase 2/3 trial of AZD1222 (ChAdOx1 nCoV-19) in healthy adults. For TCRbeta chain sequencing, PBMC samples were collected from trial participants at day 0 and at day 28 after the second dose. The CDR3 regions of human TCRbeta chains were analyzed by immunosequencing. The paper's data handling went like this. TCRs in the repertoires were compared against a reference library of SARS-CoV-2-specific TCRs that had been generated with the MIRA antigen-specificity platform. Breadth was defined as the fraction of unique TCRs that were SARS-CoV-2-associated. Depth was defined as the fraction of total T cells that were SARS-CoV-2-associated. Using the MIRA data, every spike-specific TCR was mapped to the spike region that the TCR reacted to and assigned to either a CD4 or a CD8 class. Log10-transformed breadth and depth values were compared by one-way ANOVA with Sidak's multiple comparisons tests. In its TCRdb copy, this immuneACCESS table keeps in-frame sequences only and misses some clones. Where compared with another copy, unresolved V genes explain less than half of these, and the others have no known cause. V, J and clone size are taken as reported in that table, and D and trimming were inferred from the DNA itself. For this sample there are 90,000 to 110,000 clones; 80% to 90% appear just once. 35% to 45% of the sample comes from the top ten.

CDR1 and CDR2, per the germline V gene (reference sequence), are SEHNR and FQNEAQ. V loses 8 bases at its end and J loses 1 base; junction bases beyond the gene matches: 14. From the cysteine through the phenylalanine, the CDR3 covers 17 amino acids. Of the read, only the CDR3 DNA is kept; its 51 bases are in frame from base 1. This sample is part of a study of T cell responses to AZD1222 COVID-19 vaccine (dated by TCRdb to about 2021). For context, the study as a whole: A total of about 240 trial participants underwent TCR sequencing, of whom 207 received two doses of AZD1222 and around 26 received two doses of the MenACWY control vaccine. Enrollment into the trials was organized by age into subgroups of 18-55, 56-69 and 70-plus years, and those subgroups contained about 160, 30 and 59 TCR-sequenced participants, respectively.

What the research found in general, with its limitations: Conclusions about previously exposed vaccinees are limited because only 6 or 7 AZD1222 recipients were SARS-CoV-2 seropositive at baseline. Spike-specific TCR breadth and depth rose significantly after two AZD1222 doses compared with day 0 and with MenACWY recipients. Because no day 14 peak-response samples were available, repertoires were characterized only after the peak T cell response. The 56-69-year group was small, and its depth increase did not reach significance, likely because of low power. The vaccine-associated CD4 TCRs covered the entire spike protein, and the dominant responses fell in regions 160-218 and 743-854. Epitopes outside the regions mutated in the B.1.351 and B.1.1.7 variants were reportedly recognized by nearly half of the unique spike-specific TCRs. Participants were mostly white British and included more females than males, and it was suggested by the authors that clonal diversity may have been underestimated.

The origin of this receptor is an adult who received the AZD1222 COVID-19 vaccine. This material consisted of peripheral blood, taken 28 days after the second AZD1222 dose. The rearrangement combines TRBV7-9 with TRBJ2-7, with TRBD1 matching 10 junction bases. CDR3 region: CASELLFRDRGSYEQYF. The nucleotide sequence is TGTGCCAGCGAGTTGTTGTTCCGGGACAGGGGATCCTACGAGCAGTACTTC.